The 32 T cell receptor beta chains reported below all come from one sample, sequenced in a study of T cell responses to AZD1222 COVID-19 vaccine. Here immunoSEQ multiplex PCR was the method, and the copy in TCRdb shows in-frame clones only, minus some. The table includes fewer than 150,000 clones, 85% to 90% detected once. Specimen: peripheral blood, collected on day 0 of AZD1222 vaccination. These receptors all stem from an adult in good health.

The genes are TRBV25-1 and TRBJ1-2, with unresolved D. Germline loops: CDR1 MGHDK, CDR2 SYGVNS. CDR3 length equals 14 residues. Trimming cost V 6 bases and J 4 bases, with 15 bases left between them. CDR3 sequence (DNA): TGTGCCAGCAGCGGACGGACGGCTACCTATGGCTACACCTTC. It translates to CASSGRTATYGYTF.

The J gene is TRBJ2-2, the V gene TRBV9; 7 bases align to TRBD2. CDR1 SGDLS and CDR2 YYNGEE come from the germline V gene. Trimming took 4 bases from V and 4 from J; bases not matched to a gene: 7. The CDR3 is 15 amino acids. Here the CDR3 DNA reads TGTGCCAGCAGCTCACCGGGACTACCCACCGGGGAGCTGTTTTTT. It is translated as CASSSPGLPTGELFF.

V gene TRBV7-2 combines with J gene TRBJ1-4, with TRBD1 as a possible D gene (6 bases). The V and J ends lost 1 base and 8 bases respectively, with 14 bases between them. The CDR3 length is 15 residues. CDR1 and CDR2 from the germline V gene are SGHTA and FQGNSA. The CDR3 sequence is CASSLDSGGEEKLFF. The CDR3 nucleotides read TGTGCCAGCAGCTTAGATTCGGGGGGCGAGGAAAAACTGTTTTTT.

The genes are TRBV19 and TRBJ2-1; D unresolved. Germline V gene sequence: CDR1 LNHDA, CDR2 SQIVND (reference sequence). Trimming removed 6 bases from V and 7 bases from J, with 19 bases in between. The CDR3 is 15 residues long. CDR3 in DNA: TGTGCCAGTAGGGATCGACTCCTCTCGAGTAATGAGCAGTTCTTC. Translating gives CASRDRLLSSNEQFF.

This clone is a singleton in its sample. The chain uses TRBV7-2 and TRBJ1-6; TRBD1 is a possible D gene (6 bases). This CDR3 has 15 amino acids. Trimming removed 3 bases from V and 8 bases from J, with 14 bases in between. Per the germline V gene, CDR1 is SGHTA and CDR2 is FQGNSA. The CDR3 loop is CASSFAGGLDSPLHF. The DNA of the CDR3 is TGTGCCAGCAGCTTTGCTGGGGGCTTGGATTCACCCCTCCACTTT.

This clone was recorded a few times. V is TRBV7-2 and J is TRBJ1-5, with 7 bases fitting TRBD1. The germline V gene has CDR1 SGHTA and CDR2 FQGNSA. This CDR3 region has 14 residues. V was pared by 5 bases and J by 3 bases, with 4 bases of the junction left unmatched. DNA for the CDR3: TGTGCCAGCAGCCAAGACAGGGACAATCAGCCCCAGCATTTT. It specifies CASSQDRDNQPQHF.

The chain couples TRBV6-5 to TRBJ1-2, with a possible D match to TRBD1 (6 bases). The V end lost 6 bases, the J end lost 7 bases, and 18 bases lay between the germline ends. The CDR3 totals 14 residues. CDR1 is MNHEY and CDR2 is SVGAGI in the germline V gene. The CDR3 DNA is TGTGCCAGCAGAAGAGGGGGAAGGAACCCTGGCTACACCTTC. Translation: CASRRGGRNPGYTF.

The genes are TRBV4-2 and TRBJ1-1; unclear D gene. V lost 4 bases to trimming and J lost 8 bases, with 14 bases between them. Germline V gives CDR1 LGHNA, CDR2 YNFKEQ. This CDR3 comprises 13 residues. The DNA of the CDR3 is TGTGCCAGCAGCCCAGATATAGATCCAGAAGCTTTCTTT. Its translation: CASSPDIDPEAFF.

The chain links TRBV30 to TRBJ1-1; possible D gene TRBD1, 5 bases. V was trimmed by 5 bases and J by 5 bases, leaving 18 bases between them. The germline V gene has CDR1 GTSNPN and CDR2 SVGIG (reference sequence). The CDR3 totals 14 residues. The CDR3: CAWHPGGYRTEAFF. The CDR3 DNA is TGTGCCTGGCACCCTGGGGGGTATAGGACTGAAGCTTTCTTT.

Details on this clone: Sequence at one end of the junction differs from germline and may be a read error. The chain combines TRBV6-1 with TRBJ1-6; D remains unclear. Germline V gives CDR1 MNHNS, CDR2 SASEGT. This CDR3 region has 14 residues. The CDR3: CASGETPPNSPLHF. CDR3 nucleotide sequence: TGTGCCAGCGGTGAGACTCCTCCAAATTCACCCCTCCACTTT.

This chain connects TRBV19 to TRBJ2-7; 7 nucleotides line up with TRBD2. The CDR3 spans 14 residues. Germline loops: CDR1 LNHDA, CDR2 SQIVND (reference sequence). V shed 4 bases, J shed 4 bases, and the junction held 7 bases outside the gene matches. The CDR3 sequence is CASSTASGWYEQYF. Written as DNA, the CDR3 is TGTGCCAGTAGTACGGCTAGCGGATGGTACGAGCAGTACTTC.

This clone was detected only a few times. J is TRBJ2-5 and V is TRBV24-1; D unresolved. Deletions cut 2 bases from V and 1 base from J, with 7 bases between. The germline V gene has CDR1 KGHDR and CDR2 SFDVKD. The CDR3 extends over 14 amino acids. The CDR3, as DNA: TGTGCCACCAGTGATTCCACAGCCCAAGAGACCCAGTACTTC. Amino acid sequence: CATSDSTAQETQYF.

The genes are TRBV4-3 and TRBJ1-4; 8 bases agree with TRBD1. Germline values: CDR1 LGHNA, CDR2 YSLEER. CDR3 size: 14 residues. J gave up 4 bases and V 4 bases, and 2 bases lay outside the gene matches. CDR3 loop: CASSPTGGNEKLFF. As DNA, the CDR3 is TGCGCCAGCAGCCCTACAGGGGGTAATGAAAAACTGTTTTTT.

J is TRBJ2-5 and V is TRBV4-3; 9 bases agree with TRBD2. Looked up from germline, CDR1 is LGHNA and CDR2 is YSLEER. Trimming cost V 1 base and J 4 bases; bases outside gene matches: 4. The CDR3 runs 15 residues. The CDR3 DNA sequence: TGCGCCAGCAGCCAAGTAGCGGGAGATCCAGAGACCCAGTACTTC. Translated: CASSQVAGDPETQYF.

The rearrangement uses TRBV7-8 and TRBJ1-2, with D possibly being TRBD1 (6 bases). The V and J ends lost 4 bases and 4 bases respectively, with 19 bases between them. The CDR3 sequence is 16 residues long. CDR1 SGHVS and CDR2 FQNEAQ come from the germline V gene. The DNA for the CDR3 is TGTGCCAGCAGCTACCCCCGAGACAGGCTCCTCTATGGCTACACCTTC. Translating gives CASSYPRDRLLYGYTF.

CDR3 nucleotides: TGTGCCAGCAGCGGGACAGACTATGGCTACACCTTC. Amino acid sequence: CASSGTDYGYTF. The chain has TRBV12-3 or TRBV12-4 and TRBJ1-2, with 7 bases identical to TRBD1. CDR3 size: 12 residues. The trim removed 6 bases at V and 3 bases at J, leaving 1 base unmatched.

CDR3 nucleotide sequence: TGTGCCAGCAGCTCAAGCGGGAGGATTTCTGGATATACGCAGTATTTT. Encoded protein: CASSSSGRISGYTQYF. The chain has TRBV7-8 and TRBJ2-3; TRBD2 aligns across 9 bases. The germline CDR1 and CDR2 sequences are SGHVS and FQNEAQ. V was pared by 4 bases and J by 7 bases, with 12 bases of the junction left unmatched. CDR3 length: 16 residues.

A single count supports this clone. The rearrangement uses TRBV18 and TRBJ2-5, with D possibly being TRBD1 (7 bases). The CDR3 contains 16 residues. V gave up 6 bases and J gave up 0 bases, with 17 bases separating them. The germline CDR1 and CDR2 sequences are KGHSH and LQKENI. CDR3 amino acids: CASSPRVRGDQETQYF. The DNA of the CDR3 is TGTGCCAGCTCCCCCAGGGTCAGGGGGGACCAAGAGACCCAGTACTTC.

The chain has TRBV24-1 and TRBJ2-2; D call uncertain. The CDR3 runs to 12 residues. Germline CDR1 is KGHDR and CDR2 is SFDVKD. V lost 4 bases and J 5 bases, leaving 4 bases between the germline ends. CDR3 sequence reads: CATSDRTGELFF. The CDR3 DNA follows: TGTGCCACCAGTGACAGGACCGGGGAGCTGTTTTTT.

V usage is TRBV29-1 and J usage is TRBJ2-2; no clear D gene. The CDR3 loop spans 14 amino acids. Trimming took 7 bases from V and 0 from J, leaving 12 bases between them. Germline loops: CDR1 SQVTM, CDR2 ANQGSEA. The CDR3, as DNA: TGCAGCGCCCGGATAACCGCGAACACCGGGGAGCTGTTTTTT. It specifies CSARITANTGELFF.

V and J are TRBV11-1 and TRBJ2-3; no clear D. The CDR3 totals 16 residues. Germline V gene data show CDR1 as SGHAT and CDR2 as FQDESV (reference sequence). Trimming took off 2 bases at V and 1 base at J, with 13 bases between the two ends. DNA for the CDR3: TGTGCCAGCAGCTTAAGATCGTGGTCAGGCACAGATACGCAGTATTTT. Translating it yields CASSLRSWSGTDTQYF.

The rearrangement links TRBV2 to TRBJ1-5; D is unclear. Germline values: CDR1 SNHLY, CDR2 FYNNEI. The V gene lost 6 bases and the J gene lost 5 bases, with 23 bases spanning the gap. The CDR3 has 17 amino acids. The CDR3 DNA is TGTGCCAGCAGGGAGTTTGCGGGATTCCAGACGCATCAGCCCCAGCATTTT. Its translation: CASREFAGFQTHQPQHF. Full variable domain (outside the CDR3, taken from reference TRBV2 and TRBJ1-5): EPEVTQTPSHQVTQMGQEVILRCVPISNHLYFYWYRQILGQKVEFLVSFYNNEISEKSEIFDDQFSVERPDGSNFTLKIRSTKLEDSAMYFCASREFAGFQTHQPQHFGDGTRLSIL.

The rearrangement links TRBV27 to TRBJ1-2; D might be TRBD1 (6 bases). This CDR3 has 14 residues. Germline CDR1 MNHEY, CDR2 SMNVEV (reference sequence). V dropped 3 bases and J dropped 2 bases, with 10 bases sitting between them. As DNA, the CDR3 is TGTGCCAGCAGTTTGGTAGGGACAAACTATGGCTACACCTTC. As protein: CASSLVGTNYGYTF.

The table lists this clone with a count of one. The rearrangement uses TRBV5-1 and TRBJ1-6, with D tentatively TRBD1 (5 bases). The germline V and J ends were trimmed by 5 bases and 0 bases, with 12 bases remaining between them. Germline CDR1 and CDR2: SGHRS and YFSETQ. The length of the CDR3 is 16 residues. CDR3 bases: TGCGCCAGCAGTCTTCAGGGCCGCTCCTATAATTCACCCCTCCACTTT. Translated: CASSLQGRSYNSPLHF.

The genes are TRBV28 and TRBJ1-1, with D perhaps matching TRBD1 (6 bases). Germline V gene data show CDR1 as MDHEN and CDR2 as SYDVKM. V was shortened by 2 bases and J by 0 bases, with 16 bases between the two germline ends. The CDR3 loop spans 17 amino acids. The CDR3 DNA reads as TGTGCCAGCAGTTTACCCCAGGGGACGAACATGAACACTGAAGCTTTCTTT. Its protein is CASSLPQGTNMNTEAFF.

This sequence joins TRBV2 and TRBJ2-2; 7 bases fit TRBD1. Germline V gene lookup returns CDR1 SNHLY and CDR2 FYNNEI. V trimming: 5 bases; J trimming: 6 bases; junction bases outside the gene matches: 6. This CDR3 region has 14 residues. The CDR3 DNA reads as TGTGCCAGCAGTACCAAGACAGGGTCCGGGGAGCTGTTTTTT. As protein: CASSTKTGSGELFF.

The chain carries TRBV6-6 and TRBJ2-7; the D is unclear. The CDR3 sequence is 13 residues long. Trimming took 2 bases from V and 4 from J, leaving 9 bases between them. The germline gives CDR1 MNHNY, CDR2 SVGAGI (reference sequence). CDR3: CASSYDSTYEQYF. The CDR3 nucleotides read TGTGCCAGCAGTTACGATTCGACGTACGAGCAGTACTTC.

This clone was seen a single time. This chain joins TRBV18 and TRBJ1-5, with a possible D match to TRBD1 (5 bases). CDR3 length equals 14 residues. Looked up from germline, CDR1 is KGHSH and CDR2 is LQKENI. Trimming removed 3 bases at V and 5 bases at J, with 11 bases between. Here the CDR3 reads CASSPGRDDQPQHF. The CDR3 coding sequence is TGTGCCAGCTCACCGGGCAGGGACGATCAGCCCCAGCATTTT.

The CDR3 spells CASSFTAGNTIYF. The CDR3 DNA is TGTGCCAGCAGTTTTACAGCAGGAAACACCATATATTTT. This chain connects TRBV12-3 or TRBV12-4 to TRBJ1-3; unclear D gene. This CDR3 has 13 residues. V shed 3 bases and J shed 4 bases, with 7 bases lying between them.

The rearrangement joins TRBV7-6 to TRBJ1-5; D gene uncertain. CDR3 size: 12 residues. Germline assignment: CDR1 SGHVS and CDR2 FNYEAQ. V was clipped by 3 bases and J by 6 bases, with 6 bases between them. The CDR3 DNA is TGTGCCAGCAGCTTTGGCCGTCAGCCCCAGCATTTT. Its translation is CASSFGRQPQHF.

The CDR3 region is CASSPLRSGLQPQHF. The CDR3 coding sequence is TGTGCCAGCAGCCCCTTACGGTCAGGGCTTCAGCCCCAGCATTTT. V and J are TRBV6-2 or TRBV6-3 and TRBJ1-5, with D possibly matching TRBD1 (5 bases). Per the germline V gene, CDR1 is MNHEY and CDR2 is SVGEGT. V lost 6 bases to trimming and J lost 6 bases, with 18 bases between them. The CDR3 has 15 residues.

The V call is TRBV7-2, the J call TRBJ1-6; D possibly corresponds to TRBD1 (6 bases). The CDR3 runs to 14 residues. The V and J ends lost 5 bases and 7 bases respectively, with 12 bases between them. Germline-derived CDR1 and CDR2 are SGHTA and FQGNSA. CDR3 protein: CASSHTGRNSPLHF. CDR3 bases: TGTGCCAGCAGCCATACAGGGCGCAATTCACCCCTCCACTTT.